The present entry profiles one T cell receptor (beta chain) with its context. Its antigen has not been determined. No base quality information exists; no much larger clone differs at one position. Unmatched junction bases come to 3, with V trimmed by 4 bases and J by 1 base. The CDR3 runs 15 amino acids, cysteine and phenylalanine included. The entry retains the CDR3 DNA only, 45 bases that are in frame from base 1. From a lookup of the germline V gene (reference sequence), CDR1 and CDR2 are LGHDT and YNNKEL. This specimen belongs to a study of blood T cell repertoires in COVID-19 (dated by TCRdb to about 2020). Study-level background: Samples covering the acute and convalescent phases of COVID-19 were provided by collaborators in the United States, Italy and Spain. Nearly every sample came with metadata listing a de-identified subject ID, COVID-19 status, age in years and sex. The prospective study material was composed of cDNA or gDNA derived from T cells, B-cell-depleted T cells, or PBMCs. HLA class I and class II types, where available, came from metadata supplied by the sample provider rather than from assay-based typing. The repertoires were made available in a free public database intended to serve as a resource for research on the immune response to SARS-CoV-2. Deeply sampled blood TCRbeta repertoires from subjects exposed to, actively infected with, or recovered from COVID-19 were included in the dataset. Samples were obtained from the ongoing ImmuneRACE study (first 160 participants) and from 1,254 subjects provided by 6 global collaborators. On the study overall, not on this receptor specifically: How much clinical and demographic metadata was included differed by source and by participant, and the metadata was provided uncurated.

TCRbeta CDR3 regions were amplified from genomic DNA using the immunoSEQ Assay, a bias-controlled multiplex PCR. Under the source paper's analysis protocol: Within the assay, amplification of reference gene primers was used to estimate how many nucleated cells each sample contained. To quantify the absolute abundance of each unique TCRbeta CDR3 rearrangement, sequence reads were collapsed and filtered. For each sample, productive Simpson clonality was calculated by taking the square root of Simpson's diversity index across productive rearrangements. In its TCRdb copy, this immuneACCESS table keeps in-frame sequences only and misses some clones. Where compared with another copy, unresolved V genes explain less than half of these, and the others have no known cause. Clone size and the V and J calls come from that table; the DNA yielded D and trimming. The sample records more than 100,000 clones, 75% to 90% of which are singletons. In total, the top ten clones hold over 10% of the sample.

Each collaborating institution followed its own protocols to collect whole blood in K2EDTA tubes. For TCRbeta analysis, collaborators shipped samples as frozen whole blood, isolated PBMCs, or DNA extracted from either of those sample types. The clonotype originates from a human donor in a cohort sampled during active or convalescent COVID-19. The rearrangement combines TRBV3-1 (or the pseudogene TRBV3-2) with TRBJ1-5, with TRBD1 matching 8 junction bases. Sequencing was done on a sample of peripheral blood. The CDR3 amino acid sequence is: CASSLTGESNQPQHF. DNA sequence: TGTGCCAGCAGCCTGACAGGGGAAAGCAATCAGCCCCAGCATTTT.